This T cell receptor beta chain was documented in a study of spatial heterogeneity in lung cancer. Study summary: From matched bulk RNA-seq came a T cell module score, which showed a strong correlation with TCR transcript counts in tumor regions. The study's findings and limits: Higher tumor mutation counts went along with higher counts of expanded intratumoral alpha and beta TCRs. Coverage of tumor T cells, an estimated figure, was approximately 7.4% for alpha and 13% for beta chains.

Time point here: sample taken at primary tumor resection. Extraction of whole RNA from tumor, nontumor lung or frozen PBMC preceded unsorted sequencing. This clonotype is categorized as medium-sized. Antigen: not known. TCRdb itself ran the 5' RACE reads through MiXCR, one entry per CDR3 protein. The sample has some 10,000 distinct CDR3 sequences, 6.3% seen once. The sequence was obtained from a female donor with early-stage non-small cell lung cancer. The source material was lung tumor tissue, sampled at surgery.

In nucleotides, the CDR3 is TGCGCCAGCAGCTTGGGCGGCCCCCGCATAATTGAGCAGTTCTTC. This encodes CASSLGGPRIIEQFF. This rearrangement joins TRBV5-1 to TRBJ2-1; D unresolved. V was cut by 0 bases and J by 9 bases, with 16 bases left in between. Germline-derived CDR1 and CDR2 are SGHRS and YFSETQ. The CDR3 is 15 residues long.